This T cell receptor (beta chain) was captured in a study of cytomegalovirus exposure and HLA in healthy donors. PCR amplification relied on 60 Vbeta primers (plus 13 Jbeta primers). Original methodology: Approximately 86 million unique TCR beta chains, roughly 11 million shared, were counted in a later analysis. The protocol was immunoSEQ multiplex PCR, while the TCRdb copy is restricted to in-frame clones and leaves out a portion. V, J and clone size are those of that table, while D and trimming were read from the DNA. The table records 200,000 to 300,000 clones, about 80% of them present only once. Per the germline V gene, CDR1 is SGHTA and CDR2 is FQGTGA. V gave up 5 bases and J gave up 6 bases; unmatched junction bases: 7. This CDR3 contains 15 residues. Study results and caveats: Later analysis suggested most CMV-associated TCR beta chains were HLA-restricted.

About this clone: Antigen: not known.

The J gene is TRBJ2-1, the V gene TRBV7-3; the match to TRBD2 covers 10 bases. The receptor was derived from a woman aged 40 to 50 in good health and CMV-seropositive. Sequenced sample: PBMCs. In nucleotides, the CDR3 is TGTGCCAGCAGCGTACTAGCGGGGCTTCTCAATGAGCAGTTCTTC. Translation: CASSVLAGLLNEQFF.